This T cell receptor beta chain was documented in a study of T cells in Graves' hyperthyroidism and ophthalmopathy. TCR beta CDR3 sequences were amplified from RNA transcripts. The primer set for the first-round RT-PCR of the TCR CDR3 was HTBI. TCRdb ran MiXCR on the multiplex PCR reads and lists one entry per CDR3 protein. The sample has about 400,000 distinct CDR3 sequences, approximately 14% seen once. This clonotype has just a few counts. Trimming stripped 0 bases from V and 5 bases from J, with 9 bases between. The CDR3 totals 13 residues. Germline CDR1 is SGHRS and CDR2 is YFSETQ. The chain is built from TRBV5-1 and TRBJ2-7; D is unresolved. This clonotype was obtained from a woman in her late teens or twenties with Graves' hyperthyroidism. The sequenced material came from blood. CDR3 nucleotides: TGCGCCAGCAGCTTGGCACGGTACAACGAGCAGTACTTC. Amino acid sequence: CASSLARYNEQYF.